This passage covers 23 T cell receptor beta chains from one sample sequenced in a study of T cells in localized non-small cell lung cancer. Measured with immunoSEQ multiplex PCR; TCRdb has only the in-frame clones, and not every one. The sample includes roughly 39,000 clones, around nine tenths of them seen just once. Sequencing was performed on PBMCs, taken before any cancer treatment. These receptors originate from a woman aged 35-75 years with stage II lung adenocarcinoma.

The chain joins TRBV5-1 to TRBJ1-1; D gene ambiguous. This CDR3 has 13 amino acids. The V and J ends lost 1 base and 4 bases respectively, with 8 bases between them. Looked up from germline, CDR1 is SGHRS and CDR2 is YFSETQ. CDR3 sequence: CASSLRRATEAFF. The CDR3 DNA reads TGCGCCAGCAGCTTGAGAAGGGCCACTGAAGCTTTCTTT.

The genes are TRBV4-2 and TRBJ1-4, with D perhaps matching TRBD1 (6 bases). The V end was cut by 4 bases, the J end by 4 bases, with 16 bases between. There are 16 residues in the CDR3. CDR1 LGHNA and CDR2 YNFKEQ come from the germline V gene. The CDR3 loop reads CASSPSGEVINEKLFF. Written as DNA, the CDR3 is TGTGCCAGCAGCCCATCAGGGGAGGTCATTAATGAAAAACTGTTTTTT.

The chain carries TRBV4-1 and TRBJ1-5; a possible D gene is TRBD1 (6 bases). The CDR3 sequence is 13 residues long. Germline CDR1 reads MGHRA; CDR2 reads YSYEKL. V was clipped by 0 bases and J by 7 bases, with 7 bases between them. The CDR3 DNA reads TGCGCCAGCAGCCAAGAAGGGGGGCAGCCCCAGCATTTT. This gives the protein CASSQEGGQPQHF.

CDR3 sequence: CASSYSIRESSYEQYF. The CDR3 DNA follows: TGTGCCAGCAGTTACTCGATACGGGAGAGCTCCTACGAGCAGTACTTC. The genes are TRBV6-5 and TRBJ2-7; a possible D gene is TRBD2 (6 bases). V dropped 0 bases and J dropped 0 bases, with 12 bases sitting between them. This CDR3 is built from 16 residues. Germline V gives CDR1 MNHEY, CDR2 SVGAGI.

The chain combines TRBV29-1 with TRBJ2-2; TRBD1 matches at 7 bases. In germline, CDR1 is SQVTM, CDR2 ANQGSEA. The CDR3 is 14 amino acids. With V trimmed by 6 bases and J by 2 bases, 6 bases remained unmatched. CDR3 amino acids: CSVLTGLNTGELFF. The CDR3 nucleotides read TGCAGCGTCCTGACAGGGTTAAACACCGGGGAGCTGTTTTTT.

The chain joins TRBV6-1 to TRBJ2-2; D unresolved. Per the germline V gene, CDR1 is MNHNS and CDR2 is SASEGT. CDR3 length: 15 amino acids. V was trimmed by 4 bases and J by 4 bases, leaving 13 bases between them. This CDR3 is CASSVSRSTTGELFF. The CDR3, as DNA: TGTGCCAGCAGTGTATCGAGGAGTACCACCGGGGAGCTGTTTTTT.

The J gene is TRBJ1-1, the V gene TRBV15; D perhaps matches TRBD1 (6 bases). Germline V CDR1 and CDR2: LNHNV, YYDKDF (reference sequence). The germline V and J ends were trimmed by 0 bases and 5 bases, with 19 bases remaining between them. The length of the CDR3 is 17 residues. The CDR3 nucleotides are TGTGCCACCAGCAGAGATATCCCCAGGGGAGGGGATACTGAAGCTTTCTTT. Its protein product is CATSRDIPRGGDTEAFF.

The V call is TRBV7-9, the J call TRBJ1-1; the D is unclear. This CDR3 contains 13 residues. Germline-derived CDR1 and CDR2 are SEHNR and FQNEAQ (reference sequence). V lost 1 base, J lost 4 bases, and 7 bases lay in between. The CDR3 DNA follows: TGTGCCAGCAGCTTAGTTTCCCCCACTGAAGCTTTCTTT. As protein: CASSLVSPTEAFF.

This chain connects TRBV6-5 to TRBJ2-7; 8 bases map to TRBD1. J gave up 4 bases and V 5 bases, and 7 bases lay outside the gene matches. The CDR3 totals 14 residues. The germline V gene encodes CDR1 MNHEY and CDR2 SVGAGI. Here the CDR3 reads CASSPGTGLYEQYF. As DNA, the CDR3 is TGTGCCAGCAGTCCCGGGACAGGCCTGTACGAGCAGTACTTC.

The genes are TRBV15 and TRBJ1-4; D might be TRBD1 (5 bases). Germline V gene lookup returns CDR1 LNHNV and CDR2 YYDKDF (reference sequence). Trimming stripped 7 bases from V and 6 bases from J, with 21 bases between. CDR3 length: 16 amino acids. The CDR3 DNA reads as TGTGCCACCAACAAAGGTTTGGGACTGGGAGATGAAAAACTGTTTTTT. Amino acid sequence: CATNKGLGLGDEKLFF.

The genes are TRBV19 and TRBJ2-1; 9 positions agree with TRBD2. Germline V gene sequence: CDR1 LNHDA, CDR2 SQIVND (reference sequence). The CDR3 has 14 amino acids. With V trimmed by 7 bases and J by 7 bases, 8 bases remained unmatched. CDR3 amino acids: CASTVGLAQNEQFF. CDR3 in DNA: TGTGCCAGTACGGTAGGACTAGCGCAGAATGAGCAGTTCTTC. Together with reference TRBV19 and TRBJ2-1, the CDR3 gives the full variable domain: DGGITQSPKYLFRKEGQNVTLSCEQNLNHDAMYWYRQDPGQGLRLIYYSQIVNDFQKGDIAEGYSVSREKKESFPLTVTSAQKNPTAFYLCASTVGLAQNEQFFGPGTRLTVL.

The J gene is TRBJ1-1, the V gene TRBV6-5, with 7 bases that match TRBD1. Germline trimming cut 10 bases from V and 1 base from J; bases unmatched to any gene: 9. Germline V gene lookup returns CDR1 MNHEY and CDR2 SVGAGI. The length of the CDR3 is 14 residues. The CDR3 nucleotides read TGTGCCACCCTTCCGGGACAGTGGAACACTGAAGCTTTCTTT. Translated: CATLPGQWNTEAFF.

The CDR3 DNA sequence: TGTGCCAGCAGCTTAGTACGGACTTCAGAAGCTTTCTTT. It codes for CASSLVRTSEAFF. The gene calls are TRBV7-8 and TRBJ1-1; D gene ambiguous. In germline, CDR1 is SGHVS, CDR2 FQNEAQ. The CDR3 totals 13 residues. Trimming took 1 base from V and 8 from J, leaving 11 bases between them.

The gene calls are TRBV27 and TRBJ1-5; possible D gene TRBD1, 5 bases. Trimming cost V 6 bases and J 4 bases, with 13 bases left between them. The germline gives CDR1 MNHEY, CDR2 SMNVEV (reference sequence). The CDR3 extends over 14 amino acids. The CDR3 loop is CASRPGTANQPQHF. In DNA form, the CDR3 reads TGTGCCAGCAGGCCAGGGACCGCGAATCAGCCCCAGCATTTT.

The V gene is TRBV5-1, the J gene TRBJ1-5, with D tentatively TRBD1 (6 bases). The CDR3 spans 16 residues. V dropped 0 bases and J dropped 1 base, with 11 bases sitting between them. Germline lookup yields CDR1 SGHRS and CDR2 YFSETQ. The chain's CDR3 is CASSLAPGASNQPQHF. Written as DNA, the CDR3 is TGCGCCAGCAGCTTGGCCCCGGGGGCGAGCAATCAGCCCCAGCATTTT.

J is TRBJ2-7 and V is TRBV27, with 8 bases that match TRBD1. V dropped 6 bases and J dropped 0; count of bases not matched to a gene: 7. This CDR3 has 15 residues. CDR1 MNHEY and CDR2 SMNVEV come from the germline V gene (reference sequence). This CDR3 is CASSPQGGGSYEQYF. Written as DNA, the CDR3 is TGTGCCAGCAGCCCACAGGGGGGCGGCTCCTACGAGCAGTACTTC.

This rearrangement joins TRBV19 to TRBJ1-5; D call uncertain. The CDR3 sequence is 15 residues long. V was pared by 0 bases and J by 4 bases, with 10 bases between. The germline V gene encodes CDR1 LNHDA and CDR2 SQIVND (reference sequence). DNA for the CDR3: TGTGCCAGTAGTATAGATCCGGCGGTTAATCAGCCCCAGCATTTT. It encodes CASSIDPAVNQPQHF.

This clone has a single count. CDR3 nucleotide sequence: TGTGCCAGCAGTGTCGGGAATTTAGGGGAAGAGCAGTTCTTC. It is translated as CASSVGNLGEEQFF. V is TRBV6-4 and J is TRBJ2-1; D possibly uses TRBD1 or TRBD2 (5 bases each). With 4 bases removed from V and 10 bases from J, the gap between germline ends came to 17 bases. Germline V CDR1 and CDR2: MRHNA, SNTAGT. This CDR3 spans 14 amino acids.

This CDR3 is CASSALRSAGNTIYF. The CDR3 DNA follows: TGTGCCAGCAGTGCCCTGCGGTCAGCTGGAAACACCATATATTTT. V usage is TRBV6-1 and J usage is TRBJ1-3; the D is unclear. CDR3 size: 15 residues. V was clipped by 4 bases and J by 2 bases, with 12 bases between them. Germline V gene sequence: CDR1 MNHNS, CDR2 SASEGT.

The chain joins TRBV11-2 to TRBJ2-7; TRBD1 is a possible D gene (5 bases). From germline, CDR1 is SGHAT and CDR2 FQNNGV. The CDR3 totals 12 residues. V was trimmed by 7 bases and J by 6 bases, leaving 13 bases between them. DNA of the CDR3: TGTGCCAGCACCCCCACAGGTCCCGAGCAGTACTTC. Protein: CASTPTGPEQYF.

This clone was found a few times. V usage is TRBV4-2 and J usage is TRBJ1-5; D unclear. Germline lookup yields CDR1 LGHNA and CDR2 YNFKEQ. The CDR3 is 16 residues long. Trimming took off 4 bases at V and 2 bases at J, with 15 bases between the two ends. As DNA, the CDR3 is TGTGCCAGCAGCCCTGGGGTAGCCCCAGGCAATCAGCCCCAGCATTTT. Its protein product is CASSPGVAPGNQPQHF.

CDR3 in DNA: TGTGCCAGCAGTGAGTCTAGGGGCGCAGGTAATGCTTTCTTT. This sequence encodes CASSESRGAGNAFF. This chain connects TRBV6-4 to TRBJ1-1; possibly TRBD1 for D (5 bases). The CDR3 has 14 residues. The V end lost 3 bases, the J end lost 11 bases, and 19 bases lay between the germline ends. The germline gives CDR1 MRHNA, CDR2 SNTAGT.

The CDR3 region is CASSLSPGANTEAFF. The DNA of the CDR3 is TGTGCCAGCAGTTTATCTCCAGGAGCCAACACTGAAGCTTTCTTT. The chain has TRBV27 and TRBJ1-1, with D unresolved. The CDR3 runs to 15 residues. The V end lost 0 bases, the J end lost 2 bases, and 10 bases lay between the germline ends. Germline V lookup: CDR1 MNHEY, CDR2 SMNVEV (reference sequence).